This T cell receptor beta chain is drawn from a study of blood T cell repertoires in COVID-19. At the level of the study: Researchers got acute and convalescent COVID-19 samples from the United States, Italy and Spain. Sources were T cells, B-cell-depleted T cells, or PBMCs; the material itself was cDNA or gDNA.

After removal of 6 bases from V and 5 bases from J, the junction contained 7 bases not matched to a gene. Germline loops: CDR1 MNHEY, CDR2 SMNVEV (reference sequence). This CDR3 comprises 14 residues. In the authors' workflow: Researchers report that nucleated cell counts were estimated from reference gene primer amplification. Sequencing used immunoSEQ multiplex PCR; TCRdb keeps in-frame clones, though not all of them. V, J and clone size derive from that table, while D and trimming were established from the DNA sequence. The profile shows 110,000 or so clones, around 86% of them singletons. V and J are TRBV27 and TRBJ2-3, with TRBD1 matching over 8 bases. The receptor was derived from a man between 45 and 60 years old with acute or convalescent COVID-19. Sequencing was performed on peripheral blood. CDR3 protein: CASRKTGVGDTQYF. CDR3 sequence (DNA): TGTGCCAGCAGAAAGACAGGGGTCGGAGATACGCAGTATTTT.